This T cell receptor (beta chain) comes out of a study of blood T cell repertoires in COVID-19. Study context: Samples taken during acute and convalescent COVID-19 were collected in the United States, Italy and Spain. Sources were T cells, B-cell-depleted T cells, or PBMCs; the material itself was cDNA or gDNA.

Seattle patient enrollment occurred during active infection, with longitudinal follow-up thereafter. As handled by the study authors: It was from reference gene primer amplification that nucleated cell counts were estimated. Repertoires were generated with immunoSEQ multiplex PCR, while TCRdb's copy carries only in-frame clones and drops some. That table gives V, J and clone size, and the DNA gave D and trimming. The sample lists about 430,000 clones; about 87% were seen once. After removal of 4 bases from V and 6 bases from J, the junction contained 7 bases not matched to a gene. Germline V lookup: CDR1 SGHRS, CDR2 YFSETQ. The CDR3 length is 16 residues.

V and J are TRBV5-1 and TRBJ2-1; 13 positions agree with TRBD2. The receptor's source is a man aged 18 to 29 with COVID-19, enrolled during active disease. The specimen was peripheral blood. The DNA of the CDR3 is TGCGCCAGCAGCCCCTGGACTAGCGGGAGTGGCAATGAGCAGTTCTTC. Translating gives CASSPWTSGSGNEQFF.